This T cell receptor beta chain was captured in a study of blood T cell repertoires in COVID-19. The wider study: Acute and convalescent COVID-19 specimens originated in the United States, Italy and Spain. The analysed material was cDNA or gDNA that came from T cells, B-cell-depleted T cells, or PBMCs.

V shed 6 bases and J 8 bases; nucleotides not matched to a gene: 9. The CDR3 consists of 14 residues. CDR1 is SNHLY and CDR2 is FYNNEI in the germline V gene. Original methodology: Estimates of nucleated cell counts were drawn from the amplification of reference gene primers. Sequenced by immunoSEQ multiplex PCR; TCRdb stores in-frame clones only, minus some. That table is the source of V, J and clone size, and D and trimming were worked out from the DNA. The table lists roughly 150,000 clones, around 86% of them singletons. It was during active infection that Seattle patients were enrolled and then longitudinally followed.

The receptor's source is a woman at least 80 years old with COVID-19, enrolled during active disease. This chain connects TRBV2 to TRBJ1-2; TRBD1 agrees at 10 bases. The specimen was peripheral blood. CDR3 in DNA: TGTGCCAGCAGCCACCGGGACAGGGGCGAAGGCTACACCTTC. Protein product: CASSHRDRGEGYTF.